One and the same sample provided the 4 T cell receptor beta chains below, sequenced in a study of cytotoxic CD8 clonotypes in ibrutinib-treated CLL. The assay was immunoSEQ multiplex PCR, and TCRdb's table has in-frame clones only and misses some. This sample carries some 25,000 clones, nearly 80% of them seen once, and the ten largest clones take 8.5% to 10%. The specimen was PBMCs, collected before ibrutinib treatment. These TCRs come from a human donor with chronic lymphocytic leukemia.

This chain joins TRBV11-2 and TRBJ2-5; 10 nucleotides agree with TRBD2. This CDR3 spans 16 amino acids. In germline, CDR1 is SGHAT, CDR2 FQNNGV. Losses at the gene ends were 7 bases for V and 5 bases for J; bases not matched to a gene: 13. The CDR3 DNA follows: TGTGCCAGCACTCGATTACTAGCGGGATTCGGGGAGACCCAGTACTTC. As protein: CASTRLLAGFGETQYF.

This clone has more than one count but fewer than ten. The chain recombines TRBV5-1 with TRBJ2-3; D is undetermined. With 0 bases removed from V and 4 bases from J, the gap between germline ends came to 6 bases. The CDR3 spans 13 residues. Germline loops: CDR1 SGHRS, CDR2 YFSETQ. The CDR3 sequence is CASSLDGSDTQYF. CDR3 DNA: TGCGCCAGCAGCTTGGATGGCTCAGATACGCAGTATTTT.

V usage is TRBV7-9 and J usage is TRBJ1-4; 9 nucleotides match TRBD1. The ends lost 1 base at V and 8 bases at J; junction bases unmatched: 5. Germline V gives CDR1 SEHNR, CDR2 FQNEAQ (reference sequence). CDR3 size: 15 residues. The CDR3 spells CASSLGTGAREKLFF. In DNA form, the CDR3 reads TGTGCCAGCAGCTTAGGGACAGGGGCAAGAGAAAAACTGTTTTTT.

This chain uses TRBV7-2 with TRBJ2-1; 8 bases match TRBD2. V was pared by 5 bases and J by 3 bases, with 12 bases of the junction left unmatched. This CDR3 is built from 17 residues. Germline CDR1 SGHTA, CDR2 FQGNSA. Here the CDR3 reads CASSPLHLAGNYNEQFF. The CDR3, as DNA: TGTGCCAGCAGCCCCCTTCATTTAGCGGGAAACTACAATGAGCAGTTCTTC.